This TCR beta chain appears in the sequencing data of a study of cytomegalovirus exposure and HLA in healthy donors. About the research overall: An early data release held around 80 million unique TCRs from HLA-typed donors. Genotyping showed roughly 86% of 398 donors falling in the Caucasian-associated ancestry cluster. Study-level points and caveats: The study found most TCR sequences rare, yet found some public TCRs in many donors. Segments of the TCR beta V type were, in most cases, productive about 87% or about 30% of the time in an earlier analysis.

Regarding this clone: Its cognate antigen is unknown.

The ends were cut back, 0 bases at V and 5 bases at J, with 5 bases in the middle. The germline gives CDR1 MRHNA, CDR2 SNTAGT. This CDR3 is built from 13 residues. With 60 Vbeta and 13 Jbeta primers, the PCR was carried out. Repertoires were generated with immunoSEQ multiplex PCR, while TCRdb's copy carries only in-frame clones and drops some. The sample contains some 200,000 clones, 75% to 90% of which appear only once. The receptor was isolated from a woman in her forties or fifties in good health and CMV-seropositive. This rearrangement joins TRBV6-4 to TRBJ1-5; D gene ambiguous. The sample taken for sequencing was PBMCs. Written as DNA, the CDR3 is TGTGCCAGCAGTGACTCGGAGGATCAGCCCCAGCATTTT. This translates into CASSDSEDQPQHF.